Detailed here is one TCR beta chain. These data belong to a study of blood T cell repertoires in COVID-19. Trimming removed 0 bases from V and 8 bases from J, with 19 bases in between. The germline V gene has CDR1 MNHEY and CDR2 SVGAGI. This CDR3 has 16 residues. Using immunoSEQ multiplex PCR, the repertoire was profiled, and TCRdb retains in-frame clones only, with some absent. The sample records just over 80,000 clones, about 76% being singletons. V is TRBV6-5 and J is TRBJ1-2; unclear D gene. The material sequenced was peripheral blood. The clonotype comes from an elderly man with acute or convalescent COVID-19. In DNA, the CDR3 is TGTGCCAGCAGTTACTCGGGCCCTCCGCTTAATGCAGGCTACACCTTC. This gives the protein CASSYSGPPLNAGYTF.